The 21 T cell receptor beta chains below come from one sample, sequenced in a study of blood T cell repertoires in COVID-19. Sequencing was performed with immunoSEQ multiplex PCR; in TCRdb, only in-frame clones are kept and a portion is missing. The data hold roughly 200,000 clones, with roughly 80% observed a single time. Sequenced material: peripheral blood. These TCRs come from a man aged 50 to 60 who had recovered from COVID-19.

The chain has TRBV28 and TRBJ2-7, with 7 bases fitting TRBD2. Germline CDR1 is MDHEN and CDR2 is SYDVKM. With V trimmed by 2 bases and J by 3 bases, 10 bases remained unmatched. The CDR3 is 16 residues long. Here the CDR3 DNA reads TGTGCCAGCAGTTTACCCCATGGACTAGGGCTCTACGAGCAGTACTTC. Protein product: CASSLPHGLGLYEQYF.

This rearrangement joins TRBV28 to TRBJ2-2; TRBD2 matches at 11 bases. The V and J ends lost 5 bases and 1 base, in that order; junction bases with no gene match: 9. The CDR3 covers 18 residues. The germline CDR1 and CDR2 sequences are MDHEN and SYDVKM. The CDR3 region has the DNA TGTGCCAGCAGTCAAGTGTCGGGACTAGCGGAGAACACCGGGGAGCTGTTTTTT. Translated, it gives CASSQVSGLAENTGELFF.

This rearrangement joins TRBV28 to TRBJ2-7, with D possibly being TRBD2 (5 bases). Germline CDR1 is MDHEN and CDR2 is SYDVKM. The ends were cut back, 4 bases at V and 4 bases at J, with 20 bases in the middle. The CDR3 runs to 16 residues. The CDR3 nucleotides read TGTGCCAGCAGTTCCGAGATGGAGGCCCAATTTTACGAGCAGTACTTC. Protein: CASSSEMEAQFYEQYF.

V usage is TRBV29-1 and J usage is TRBJ1-3, with no clear D. CDR3 length: 12 amino acids. Trimming shortened V by 3 bases and J by 0 bases, and 3 bases separated the two germline ends. Germline CDR1 reads SQVTM; CDR2 reads ANQGSEA. In nucleotides, the CDR3 is TGCAGCGTTGAGAGCTCTGGAAACACCATATATTTT. Encoded protein: CSVESSGNTIYF. The complete variable domain, with remaining parts taken from reference TRBV29-1 and TRBJ1-3, reads SAVISQKPSRDICQRGTSLTIQCQVDSQVTMMFWYRQQPGQSLTLIATANQGSEATYESGFVIDKFPISRPNLTFSTLTVSNMSPEDSSIYLCSVESSGNTIYFGEGSWLTVV.

Turning to this clone: This specimen includes other DNA sequences encoding the same CDR3. The genes are TRBV15 and TRBJ2-5, with TRBD1 identical over 7 bases. CDR1 is LNHNV and CDR2 is YYDKDF in the germline V gene (reference sequence). J lost 2 bases, V lost 3 bases, and 0 bases had no gene match. This CDR3 contains 13 residues. CDR3 residues: CATSRGQQETQYF. CDR3 sequence (DNA): TGTGCCACCAGCAGGGGACAGCAAGAGACCCAGTACTTC.

The chain links TRBV4-2 to TRBJ2-6; D gene ambiguous. Germline V gives CDR1 LGHNA, CDR2 YNFKEQ. The CDR3 sequence is 15 residues long. Trimming removed 0 bases from V and 2 bases from J, with 5 bases in between. The CDR3 sequence: CASSQDPAGANVLTF. In DNA form, the CDR3 reads TGTGCCAGCAGCCAAGATCCCGCTGGGGCCAACGTCCTGACTTTC.

This clone appeared many times. The chain joins TRBV6-4 to TRBJ2-2; 12 bases match TRBD2. The CDR3 length is 14 residues. J lost 3 bases, V lost 8 bases, and 1 base had no gene match. Looked up from germline, CDR1 is MRHNA and CDR2 is SNTAGT. The CDR3 bases are TGTGCCAGCCGGACTAGCGGGGACACCGGGGAGCTGTTTTTT. Amino acid sequence: CASRTSGDTGELFF.

The V gene is TRBV28, the J gene TRBJ1-1; D may be TRBD1 (5 bases). Trimming removed 5 bases from V and 7 bases from J, with 8 bases in between. Germline CDR1 MDHEN, CDR2 SYDVKM. This CDR3 has 11 amino acids. The CDR3 sequence: CASSRTIEAFF. As DNA, the CDR3 is TGTGCCAGCAGTCGGACAATTGAAGCTTTCTTT.

V usage is TRBV11-2 and J usage is TRBJ1-2; TRBD1 agrees at 8 bases. Germline assignment: CDR1 SGHAT and CDR2 FQNNGV. Trimming at V came to 5 bases and at J to 6 bases, leaving 8 bases not matched to a gene. This CDR3 has 14 amino acids. Written as DNA, the CDR3 is TGTGCCAGCAGCCAAATGACAGGGGTGGATGGCTACACCTTC. Translated, it gives CASSQMTGVDGYTF.

The genes are TRBV12-5 and TRBJ2-1; 7 positions match TRBD1. V gave up 2 bases and J gave up 7 bases; unmatched junction bases: 2. The CDR3 totals 13 residues. Germline V CDR1 and CDR2: LGHNT, FRNRAP. CDR3 region: CASGLNRGNEQFF. CDR3 sequence (DNA): TGTGCTAGTGGTTTGAACAGGGGAAATGAGCAGTTCTTC. The whole variable domain, remainder taken from reference TRBV12-5 and TRBJ2-1, is DARVTQTPRHKVTEMGQEVTMRCQPILGHNTVFWYRQTMMQGLELLAYFRNRAPLDDSGMPKDRFSAEMPDATLATLKIQPSEPRDSAVYFCASGLNRGNEQFFGPGTRLTVL.

J is TRBJ2-5 and V is TRBV25-1; D is unclear. This CDR3 spans 13 amino acids. The germline gives CDR1 MGHDK, CDR2 SYGVNS. With 4 bases removed from V and 4 bases from J, the gap between germline ends came to 10 bases. CDR3 nucleotides: TGTGCCAGCAGTGTAGGCGGAATAGAGACCCAGTACTTC. Its translation is CASSVGGIETQYF.

The rearrangement links TRBV29-1 to TRBJ2-5, with 8 bases identical to TRBD2. V shed 0 bases, J shed 4 bases, and the junction held 7 bases outside the gene matches. The CDR3 length is 15 residues. Looked up from germline, CDR1 is SQVTM and CDR2 is ANQGSEA. This CDR3 reads CSVEDLAGQPETQYF. The CDR3 nucleotides read TGCAGCGTTGAAGATCTAGCGGGCCAGCCAGAGACCCAGTACTTC.

J is TRBJ2-4 and V is TRBV7-2, with a weak D call TRBD2 (6 bases). Germline V lookup: CDR1 SGHTA, CDR2 FQGNSA. The CDR3 length is 13 residues. The ends were cut back, 3 bases at V and 8 bases at J, with 11 bases in the middle. The CDR3 loop is CASSLGGGDIQYF. The CDR3 region has the DNA TGTGCCAGCAGCTTGGGGGGAGGAGACATTCAGTACTTC.

The chain joins TRBV19 to TRBJ1-5, with 7 bases lining up with TRBD1. The CDR3 covers 16 residues. The V gene's germline CDR1 is LNHDA and CDR2 SQIVND (reference sequence). The V segment lost 3 bases and the J segment 3 bases; nucleotides outside the gene matches: 8. CDR3 DNA: TGTGCCAGTAGTATTCGTCTGGGACAGTACAATCAGCCCCAGCATTTT. Its translation is CASSIRLGQYNQPQHF.

The sample holds a few counts of this clone. This chain links TRBV9 with TRBJ2-2; 7 bases line up with TRBD2. V shed 0 bases and J 6 bases; nucleotides not matched to a gene: 5. CDR3 size: 15 residues. Germline V gene sequence: CDR1 SGDLS, CDR2 YYNGEE. The CDR3 coding sequence is TGTGCCAGCAGCGTAGGCAATAGCGGGTCCGGGGAGCTGTTTTTT. Amino acids: CASSVGNSGSGELFF.

This clone was observed a few times. The rearrangement uses TRBV19 and TRBJ2-2; D remains ambiguous. Germline V gene lookup returns CDR1 LNHDA and CDR2 SQIVND (reference sequence). V was cut by 6 bases and J by 3 bases, with 5 bases left in between. CDR3 length equals 12 residues. Here the CDR3 DNA reads TGTGCCAGTAGCCCGGACACCGGGGAGCTGTTTTTT. It translates to CASSPDTGELFF.

This clone occurred a few times. V gene TRBV3-1 (or the pseudogene TRBV3-2) combines with J gene TRBJ1-4; TRBD1 aligns across 7 bases. Germline-derived CDR1 and CDR2 are LGHDT and YNNKEL (reference sequence). V lost 6 bases, J lost 0 bases, and 19 bases stayed unmatched. The CDR3 covers 20 residues. The CDR3, as DNA: TGTGCCAGCAGAATGCATCGGGACAGCGTCTTCGATGCAACTAATGAAAAACTGTTTTTT. Residues: CASRMHRDSVFDATNEKLFF.

The V gene is TRBV7-9, the J gene TRBJ1-1, with D maybe TRBD1 (5 bases). The CDR3 extends over 15 amino acids. In germline, CDR1 is SEHNR, CDR2 FQNEAQ (reference sequence). Trimming pared 1 base from V and 11 bases from J, leaving 20 bases between. The CDR3 DNA reads as TGTGCCAGCAGCTTAGGACTCTGGACATTAGATCGGGCTTTCTTT. This translates into CASSLGLWTLDRAFF.

The count of this clone is one. The rearrangement uses TRBV18 and TRBJ2-5; D might be TRBD1 (6 bases). V lost 0 bases and J 2 bases, leaving 16 bases between the germline ends. Per germline, CDR1 KGHSH and CDR2 LQKENI. The CDR3 has 17 amino acids. This chain's CDR3 is CASSPPTGQGLQETQYF. CDR3 DNA sequence: TGTGCCAGCTCACCACCGACGGGCCAGGGGCTGCAAGAGACCCAGTACTTC. Full variable domain (outside the CDR3, taken from reference TRBV18 and TRBJ2-5): NAGVMQNPRHLVRRRGQEARLRCSPMKGHSHVYWYRQLPEEGLKFMVYLQKENIIDESGMPKERFSAEFPKEGPSILRIQQVVRGDSAAYFCASSPPTGQGLQETQYFGPGTRLLVL.

The V gene is TRBV19, the J gene TRBJ1-5, with TRBD1 as a possible D gene (6 bases). CDR1 is LNHDA, CDR2 SQIVND, per germline (reference sequence). Trimming removed 3 bases from V and 2 bases from J, with 17 bases in between. This CDR3 region has 17 residues. The CDR3 region is CASSMGAGQRRNQPQHF. The CDR3 DNA follows: TGTGCCAGTAGTATGGGGGCCGGACAGAGGCGCAATCAGCCCCAGCATTTT.

The gene calls are TRBV29-1 and TRBJ2-7; unclear D gene. Germline V gives CDR1 SQVTM, CDR2 ANQGSEA. The CDR3 is made up of 14 amino acids. The V end was cut by 0 bases, the J end by 2 bases, with 11 bases between. DNA of the CDR3: TGCAGCGTTGAAGATCGGCGGTTTCCCTACGAGCAGTACTTC. This sequence encodes CSVEDRRFPYEQYF.